One sample yielded the 32 T cell receptor beta chains listed below, sequenced in a study of blood T cell repertoires in COVID-19. The protocol was immunoSEQ multiplex PCR, while the TCRdb copy is restricted to in-frame clones and leaves out a portion. This repertoire shows 190,000 or so clones, about nine tenths found once; its top ten account for approximately 7%. Sequencing was performed on peripheral blood. The origin of the receptors is a man aged 35 to 55 with acute or convalescent COVID-19.

The chain employs TRBV10-3 and TRBJ1-1; 8 bases are shared with TRBD1. The CDR3 consists of 15 residues. With 3 bases clipped from V and 2 bases from J, the junction kept 5 bases outside the gene matches. The germline gives CDR1 ENHRY, CDR2 SYGVKD. CDR3 amino acids: CAISETTGANTEAFF. DNA of the CDR3: TGTGCCATCAGTGAAACGACAGGGGCCAACACTGAAGCTTTCTTT.

The chain employs TRBV19 and TRBJ2-3, with 7 nucleotides matching TRBD1. The V gene's germline CDR1 is LNHDA and CDR2 SQIVND (reference sequence). V dropped 8 bases and J dropped 3; count of bases not matched to a gene: 8. This CDR3 contains 14 residues. The CDR3 loop is CASQVEGATDTQYF. As DNA, the CDR3 is TGTGCCAGTCAAGTAGAGGGGGCTACAGATACGCAGTATTTT.

The chain recombines TRBV11-2 with TRBJ1-2; no reliable D call. V was cut by 2 bases and J by 4 bases, with 14 bases left in between. The CDR3 runs to 15 residues. The V gene's germline CDR1 is SGHAT and CDR2 FQNNGV. The CDR3 spells CASSLRPASIYGYTF. The DNA of the CDR3 is TGTGCCAGCAGCTTAAGGCCAGCTAGCATCTATGGCTACACCTTC.

The chain carries TRBV4-1 and TRBJ1-1; no reliable D call. This CDR3 contains 14 residues. Germline-derived CDR1 and CDR2 are MGHRA and YSYEKL. With 0 bases removed from V and 3 bases from J, the gap between germline ends came to 8 bases. The CDR3 protein is CASSQDRWDTEAFF. The DNA of the CDR3 is TGCGCCAGCAGCCAAGACAGGTGGGACACTGAAGCTTTCTTT.

The chain has TRBV7-9 and TRBJ2-3; 11 bases line up with TRBD2. J lost 2 bases, V lost 3 bases, and 4 bases had no gene match. CDR3 length: 16 residues. Germline-derived CDR1 and CDR2 are SEHNR and FQNEAQ (reference sequence). CDR3 DNA: TGTGCCAGCAGCTTGTATAGCGGGGGGGTCACAGATACGCAGTATTTT. Protein product: CASSLYSGGVTDTQYF.

This clone occurred once. The chain joins TRBV6-5 to TRBJ1-1, with 8 bases aligning to TRBD1. Germline assignment: CDR1 MNHEY and CDR2 SVGAGI. Losses at the gene ends were 6 bases for V and 3 bases for J; bases not matched to a gene: 6. The CDR3 runs to 14 residues. CDR3 nucleotide sequence: TGTGCCAGCAGGCGCGACAGGGGATACACTGAAGCTTTCTTT. This encodes CASRRDRGYTEAFF.

This chain uses TRBV6-2 or TRBV6-3 with TRBJ1-6; a possible D gene is TRBD1 (6 bases). V was shortened by 5 bases and J by 5 bases, with 10 bases between the two germline ends. CDR3 size: 14 residues. In germline, CDR1 is MNHEY, CDR2 SVGEGT. CDR3 bases: TGTGCCAGCAGTGGGACAAGAAATAATTCACCCCTCCACTTT. It translates to CASSGTRNNSPLHF.

The rearrangement joins TRBV5-1 to TRBJ1-1; 9 nucleotides line up with TRBD1. CDR1 is SGHRS and CDR2 is YFSETQ in the germline V gene. The V segment lost 7 bases and the J segment 0 bases; nucleotides outside the gene matches: 7. The CDR3 totals 15 residues. The CDR3 loop reads CASHPGQGLNTEAFF. CDR3 DNA: TGCGCCAGCCACCCTGGACAGGGGTTGAACACTGAAGCTTTCTTT.

V usage is TRBV11-2 and J usage is TRBJ2-3; 7 nucleotides align to TRBD1. Losses at the gene ends were 4 bases for V and 3 bases for J; bases not matched to a gene: 10. CDR1 and CDR2 from the germline V gene are SGHAT and FQNNGV. The length of the CDR3 is 16 residues. CDR3 bases: TGTGCCAGCAGCTCAGAAGGGGGCCGGTTTACAGATACGCAGTATTTT. The encoded protein is CASSSEGGRFTDTQYF.

The rearrangement links TRBV5-4 to TRBJ2-5; 7 nucleotides align to TRBD2. The V segment lost 0 bases and the J segment 4 bases; nucleotides outside the gene matches: 6. The CDR3 sequence is 15 residues long. Germline CDR1 is SGHNT and CDR2 is YYREEE (reference sequence). The CDR3 DNA follows: TGTGCCAGCAGCTTGGGGGCAGGGAGGGGAGAGACCCAGTACTTC. Amino acids: CASSLGAGRGETQYF.

The V and J genes are TRBV27 and TRBJ2-1, with 8 bases fitting TRBD1. The CDR3 is made up of 15 amino acids. CDR1 is MNHEY, CDR2 SMNVEV, per germline (reference sequence). After removal of 6 bases from V and 2 bases from J, the junction contained 6 bases not matched to a gene. CDR3 loop: CASSPGTGTYNEQFF. CDR3 bases: TGTGCCAGCAGCCCAGGGACAGGCACCTACAATGAGCAGTTCTTC.

This rearrangement joins TRBV5-1 to TRBJ2-4, with 10 positions matching TRBD2. With 1 base clipped from V and 6 bases from J, the junction kept 7 bases outside the gene matches. CDR1 and CDR2 (germline): SGHRS, YFSETQ. The CDR3 is 16 residues long. In DNA form, the CDR3 reads TGCGCCAGCAGCTTGCCGACTAGCGGGTCGGGAAACATTCAGTACTTC. This encodes CASSLPTSGSGNIQYF. Full variable domain (remainder filled in from reference TRBV5-1 and TRBJ2-4): KAGVTQTPRYLIKTRGQQVTLSCSPISGHRSVSWYQQTPGQGLQFLFEYFSETQRNKGNFPGRFSGRQFSNSRSEMNVSTLELGDSALYLCASSLPTSGSGNIQYFGAGTRLSVL.

In DNA form, the CDR3 reads TGTGCCAGCAGTGCCCCCGGGAAGGGTAATGAAAAACTGTTTTTT. This translates into CASSAPGKGNEKLFF. V is TRBV2 and J is TRBJ1-4; D uncertain. The CDR3 consists of 15 residues. Trimming stripped 4 bases from V and 4 bases from J, with 13 bases between. Per germline, CDR1 SNHLY and CDR2 FYNNEI.

The CDR3 nucleotides are TGCGCCAGCAGCCGAGGGGGTTGGGACACCGGGGAGCTGTTTTTT. Protein: CASSRGGWDTGELFF. V and J are TRBV5-1 and TRBJ2-2, with a weak D call TRBD1 (6 bases). Deletions cut 4 bases from V and 3 bases from J, with 13 bases between. CDR3 length: 15 amino acids. Germline V lookup: CDR1 SGHRS, CDR2 YFSETQ. Together with reference TRBV5-1 and TRBJ2-2, the CDR3 gives the full variable domain: KAGVTQTPRYLIKTRGQQVTLSCSPISGHRSVSWYQQTPGQGLQFLFEYFSETQRNKGNFPGRFSGRQFSNSRSEMNVSTLELGDSALYLCASSRGGWDTGELFFGEGSRLTVL.

The sample holds a few counts of this clone. The chain carries TRBV5-4 and TRBJ2-1; 8 positions agree with TRBD1. The germline CDR1 and CDR2 sequences are SGHNT and YYREEE (reference sequence). V gave up 3 bases and J gave up 5 bases; unmatched junction bases: 7. The length of the CDR3 is 15 residues. CDR3: CASSSPGQGHNEQFF. The CDR3 region has the DNA TGTGCCAGCAGCTCACCCGGACAGGGCCACAATGAGCAGTTCTTC.

This clone has more than one count but fewer than ten. The rearrangement links TRBV5-1 to TRBJ2-7, with TRBD1 identical over 7 bases. This CDR3 is built from 15 residues. V trimming: 5 bases; J trimming: 0 bases; junction bases outside the gene matches: 8. CDR1 is SGHRS, CDR2 YFSETQ, per germline. CDR3 DNA sequence: TGCGCCAGCAGTCAGACAGGGTTGCGCTCCTACGAGCAGTACTTC. This gives the protein CASSQTGLRSYEQYF.

The V gene is TRBV5-5, the J gene TRBJ1-2, with D perhaps TRBD1 (6 bases). This CDR3 has 13 residues. V gave up 4 bases and J gave up 4 bases, with 11 bases separating them. Germline V gene lookup returns CDR1 SGHKS and CDR2 YYEKEE (reference sequence). DNA of the CDR3: TGTGCCAGCAGCCAATACAGGGCCTATGGCTACACCTTC. Residues: CASSQYRAYGYTF.

The chain carries TRBV9 and TRBJ1-2, with D perhaps matching TRBD1 (6 bases). This CDR3 has 12 residues. The V and J ends lost 2 bases and 7 bases respectively, with 9 bases between them. Germline values: CDR1 SGDLS, CDR2 YYNGEE. As DNA, the CDR3 is TGTGCCAGCAGCGTTAGAGGGGGTGGCTACACCTTC. This codes for CASSVRGGGYTF.

V gene TRBV3-1 (or the pseudogene TRBV3-2) combines with J gene TRBJ2-5; 8 bases are a match to TRBD1. The V gene's germline CDR1 is LGHDT and CDR2 YNNKEL (reference sequence). CDR3 length: 16 amino acids. Trimming removed 4 bases from V and 2 bases from J; junction bases left unmatched: 9. DNA for the CDR3: TGTGCCAGCAGCCTCGGCAACAGGGGGAGACAAGAGACCCAGTACTTC. Translated, it gives CASSLGNRGRQETQYF.

The genes are TRBV5-1 and TRBJ2-1; D is possibly TRBD2 (6 bases). The CDR3 totals 16 residues. The V gene's germline CDR1 is SGHRS and CDR2 YFSETQ. The V gene lost 4 bases and the J gene lost 7 bases, with 21 bases spanning the gap. The CDR3 region is CASSPDWSRGLNEQFF. As DNA, the CDR3 is TGCGCCAGCAGCCCGGACTGGAGCCGGGGACTTAATGAGCAGTTCTTC.

The V and J genes are TRBV9 and TRBJ1-3; D is undetermined. The CDR3 sequence is 16 residues long. Deletions cut 4 bases from V and 0 bases from J, with 14 bases between. The germline gives CDR1 SGDLS, CDR2 YYNGEE. The CDR3 loop reads CASSQFLLSSGNTIYF. CDR3 DNA sequence: TGTGCCAGCAGCCAATTTTTACTGAGCTCTGGAAACACCATATATTTT.

This clone was seen just once. The chain joins TRBV4-2 to TRBJ1-1; D perhaps matches TRBD1 (5 bases). Germline V gives CDR1 LGHNA, CDR2 YNFKEQ. The CDR3 spans 14 residues. Trimming shortened V by 3 bases and J by 2 bases, and 10 bases separated the two germline ends. Here the CDR3 DNA reads TGTGCCAGCAGCCATTCAGGACAAAACACTGAAGCTTTCTTT. Translation: CASSHSGQNTEAFF.

A word on this clone: The identical CDR3 is also encoded by other nucleotide sequences in the sample. J is TRBJ2-3 and V is TRBV10-2; D uncertain. The CDR3 sequence is 11 residues long. The germline gives CDR1 WSHSY, CDR2 SAAADI. V shed 4 bases and J shed 3 bases, with 2 bases lying between them. The CDR3 spells CASSATDTQYF. DNA of the CDR3: TGCGCCAGCAGTGCTACAGATACGCAGTATTTT.

The rearrangement uses TRBV12-5 and TRBJ2-3; 7 bases match TRBD2. The CDR3 length is 15 residues. Trimming took 6 bases from V and 0 from J; bases not matched to a gene: 6. Per the germline V gene, CDR1 is LGHNT and CDR2 is FRNRAP. The CDR3 DNA sequence: TGTGCTAGTGGGGCGGGGGACTCTAGCACAGATACGCAGTATTTT. This gives the protein CASGAGDSSTDTQYF. Complete variable domain (other parts from reference TRBV12-5 and TRBJ2-3): DARVTQTPRHKVTEMGQEVTMRCQPILGHNTVFWYRQTMMQGLELLAYFRNRAPLDDSGMPKDRFSAEMPDATLATLKIQPSEPRDSAVYFCASGAGDSSTDTQYFGPGTRLTVL.

This clone was recorded once. The chain links TRBV6-2 or TRBV6-3 to TRBJ2-1; 11 nucleotides match TRBD2. The CDR3 spans 16 residues. After removal of 3 bases from V and 4 bases from J, the junction contained 5 bases not matched to a gene. Germline V gene lookup returns CDR1 MNHEY and CDR2 SVGEGT. CDR3 in DNA: TGTGCCAGCAGTTATCTTAGCGGGGGGGCTTACAATGAGCAGTTCTTC. It yields the protein CASSYLSGGAYNEQFF.

The V call is TRBV6-4, the J call TRBJ2-1, with 8 positions matching TRBD1. The CDR3 has 16 amino acids. Unmatched junction bases numbered 7, after V lost 3 bases and J lost 3 bases. The germline gives CDR1 MRHNA, CDR2 SNTAGT. The CDR3 reads CASSESAGGFYNEQFF. The CDR3 DNA reads TGTGCCAGCAGTGAGTCGGCAGGGGGCTTCTACAATGAGCAGTTCTTC.

The V gene is TRBV10-2, the J gene TRBJ2-3; TRBD2 agrees at 9 bases. Germline V gives CDR1 WSHSY, CDR2 SAAADI. The CDR3 runs 15 residues. Trimming removed 2 bases from V and 4 bases from J; junction bases left unmatched: 4. The CDR3 here is CASSEAGGRADTQYF. The CDR3 bases are TGCGCCAGCAGTGAGGCGGGGGGGCGTGCAGATACGCAGTATTTT.

The J gene is TRBJ1-3, the V gene TRBV30; D may be TRBD1 (5 bases). V was trimmed by 1 base and J by 6 bases, leaving 7 bases between them. The CDR3 has 12 amino acids. The germline CDR1 and CDR2 sequences are GTSNPN and SVGIG (reference sequence). In DNA form, the CDR3 reads TGTGCCTGGAGTGAAGGGGCAAACACCATATATTTT. As protein: CAWSEGANTIYF.

The chain uses TRBV5-1 and TRBJ1-1, with unresolved D. CDR3 length equals 14 residues. The germline V and J ends were trimmed by 0 bases and 6 bases, with 12 bases remaining between them. Germline assignment: CDR1 SGHRS and CDR2 YFSETQ. As DNA, the CDR3 is TGCGCCAGCAGCTTGGATACAGCTAACGCTGAAGCTTTCTTT. Translated, it gives CASSLDTANAEAFF.

The V and J genes are TRBV5-1 and TRBJ2-5; 14 bases map to TRBD2. The CDR3 spans 16 residues. Trimming at V came to 4 bases and at J to 5 bases, leaving 7 bases not matched to a gene. CDR1 SGHRS and CDR2 YFSETQ come from the germline V gene. The CDR3 DNA follows: TGCGCCAGCAGCACTGGGACTAGCGGGGGCGGGGAGACCCAGTACTTC. This encodes CASSTGTSGGGETQYF.

The V call is TRBV19, the J call TRBJ2-3, with D maybe TRBD1 (6 bases). Germline CDR1 reads LNHDA; CDR2 reads SQIVND (reference sequence). V lost 0 bases and J 0 bases, leaving 10 bases between the germline ends. The CDR3 consists of 16 residues. CDR3 amino acids: CASSIDVGASTDTQYF. The DNA of the CDR3 is TGTGCCAGTAGTATAGATGTGGGGGCCAGCACAGATACGCAGTATTTT.

The gene calls are TRBV6-5 and TRBJ1-5; 7 bases are a match to TRBD1. This CDR3 is built from 13 residues. J was trimmed by 11 bases and V by 0 bases; bases with no gene match: 4. Germline loops: CDR1 MNHEY, CDR2 SVGAGI. CDR3 DNA sequence: TGTGCCAGCAGTTACTCGACCAGGGGGGCCCAGCATTTT. It codes for CASSYSTRGAQHF.